This T cell receptor beta chain is from a study of blood T cell repertoires in COVID-19. Study background: Whether acute or convalescent, the COVID-19 samples came from the United States, Italy and Spain. PBMCs, B-cell-depleted T cells, or T cells were the source of the cDNA or gDNA that made up the material.

Germline V CDR1 and CDR2: SGHDN, FVKESK. With V trimmed by 1 base and J by 5 bases, 18 bases remained unmatched. The CDR3 has 19 amino acids. The table lists this clone with a count of one. Original analysis: Estimated nucleated cell counts came from reference gene primer amplification. Generated by immunoSEQ multiplex PCR, the TCRdb table keeps only in-frame clones and is missing some. V and J calls and clone size are as listed in that table; D and trimming were resolved from the DNA. The sample carries around 120,000 clones, over 85% recorded once. The sample comprised peripheral blood. The rearrangement links TRBV14 to TRBJ1-1; 8 bases agree with TRBD1. This clonotype was sampled from a man aged 45-65 years with active COVID-19. CDR3 nucleotide sequence: TGTGCCAGCAGCCAAGTGTTGGGCAGGGGGCGCAGGATGATTACTGAAGCTTTCTTT. It encodes CASSQVLGRGRRMITEAFF.